The clone carrying this T cell receptor (beta chain) was recorded only once. Its antigen is unidentified. With 4 bases clipped from V and 7 bases from J, the junction kept 8 bases outside the gene matches. CDR3 length: 14 residues. Germline V gives CDR1 MGHDK, CDR2 SYGVNS. This sample stems from a study of cytomegalovirus exposure and HLA in healthy donors. Study results and caveats: Accurate prediction of HLA-A and HLA-B alleles (for most subjects) was reportedly achieved from TCR beta sequences. A cluster of highly shared sequence variants was likely a sequencing artifact. One variant, a missense change in DCLRE1C, was linked in a later analysis to TCR beta V- and J-gene trimming.

PCR was performed using 60 Vbeta and 13 Jbeta primers. The repertoire was sequenced with immunoSEQ multiplex PCR; TCRdb's copy has only in-frame clones and lacks some. The sample shows some 140,000 clones, about three quarters of them seen only once. The sequence was obtained from a man aged 50-59 years in good health and CMV-seropositive. The chain combines TRBV25-1 with TRBJ2-5, with TRBD2 identical over 8 bases. The sequenced material came from PBMCs. CDR3 region: CASSGSGSVGTQYF. CDR3 nucleotides: TGTGCCAGCAGTGGAAGCGGGAGTGTTGGGACCCAGTACTTC.